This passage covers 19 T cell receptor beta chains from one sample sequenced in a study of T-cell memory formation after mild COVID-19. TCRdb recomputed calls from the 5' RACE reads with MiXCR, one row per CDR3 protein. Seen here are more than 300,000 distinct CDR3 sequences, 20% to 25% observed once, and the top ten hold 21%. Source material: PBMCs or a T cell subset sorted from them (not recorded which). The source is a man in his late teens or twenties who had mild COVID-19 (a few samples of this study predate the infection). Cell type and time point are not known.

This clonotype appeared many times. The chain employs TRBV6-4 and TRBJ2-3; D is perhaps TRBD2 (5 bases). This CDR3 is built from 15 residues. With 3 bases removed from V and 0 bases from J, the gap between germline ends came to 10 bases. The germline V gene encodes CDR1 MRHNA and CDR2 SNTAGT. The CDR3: CASSEEGSSTDTQYF. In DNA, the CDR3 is TGTGCCAGCAGTGAAGAGGGATCTAGCACAGATACGCAGTATTTT.

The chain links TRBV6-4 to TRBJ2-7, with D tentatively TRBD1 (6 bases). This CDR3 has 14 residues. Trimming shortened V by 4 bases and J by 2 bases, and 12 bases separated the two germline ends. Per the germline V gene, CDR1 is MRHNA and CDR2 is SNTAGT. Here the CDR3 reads CASSGAGDTYEQYF. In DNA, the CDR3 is TGTGCCAGCAGTGGTGCAGGGGACACCTACGAGCAGTACTTC.

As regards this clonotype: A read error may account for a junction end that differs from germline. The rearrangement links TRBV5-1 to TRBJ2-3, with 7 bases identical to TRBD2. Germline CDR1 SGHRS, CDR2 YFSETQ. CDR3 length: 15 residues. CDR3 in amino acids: CASILGLAETDTQYF. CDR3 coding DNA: TGCGCCAGCATCTTGGGGCTAGCGGAGACAGATACGCAGTATTTT. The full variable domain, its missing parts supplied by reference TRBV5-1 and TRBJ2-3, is KAGVTQTPRYLIKTRGQQVTLSCSPISGHRSVSWYQQTPGQGLQFLFEYFSETQRNKGNFPGRFSGRQFSNSRSEMNVSTLELGDSALYLCASILGLAETDTQYFGPGTRLTVL.

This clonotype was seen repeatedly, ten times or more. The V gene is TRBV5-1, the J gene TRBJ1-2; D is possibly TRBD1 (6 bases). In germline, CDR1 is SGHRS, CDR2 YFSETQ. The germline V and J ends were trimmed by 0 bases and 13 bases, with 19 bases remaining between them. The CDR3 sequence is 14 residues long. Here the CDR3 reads CASSLDGQSTLPTF. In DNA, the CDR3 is TGCGCCAGCAGCTTGGATGGACAGTCCACCCTTCCCACCTTC. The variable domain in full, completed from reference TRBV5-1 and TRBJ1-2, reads KAGVTQTPRYLIKTRGQQVTLSCSPISGHRSVSWYQQTPGQGLQFLFEYFSETQRNKGNFPGRFSGRQFSNSRSEMNVSTLELGDSALYLCASSLDGQSTLPTFGSGTRLTVV.

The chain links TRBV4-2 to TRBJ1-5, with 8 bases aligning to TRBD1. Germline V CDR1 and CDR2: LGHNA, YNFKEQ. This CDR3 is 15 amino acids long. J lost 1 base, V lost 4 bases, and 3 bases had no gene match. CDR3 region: CASSRGQGSNQPQHF. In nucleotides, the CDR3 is TGTGCCAGCAGCCGTGGACAGGGAAGCAATCAGCCCCAGCATTTT.

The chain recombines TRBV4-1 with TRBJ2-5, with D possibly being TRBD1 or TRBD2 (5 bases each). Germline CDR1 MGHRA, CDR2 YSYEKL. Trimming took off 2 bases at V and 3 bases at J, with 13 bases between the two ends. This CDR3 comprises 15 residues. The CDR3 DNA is TGCGCCAGCAGCCAAACCGGGACGGGTAAAGAGACCCAGTACTTC. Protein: CASSQTGTGKETQYF.

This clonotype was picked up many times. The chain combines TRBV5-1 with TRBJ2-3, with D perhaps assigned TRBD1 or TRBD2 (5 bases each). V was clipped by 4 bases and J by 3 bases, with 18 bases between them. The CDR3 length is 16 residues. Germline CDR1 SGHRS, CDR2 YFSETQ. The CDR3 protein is CASSLGRGARTDTQYF. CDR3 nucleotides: TGCGCCAGCAGCCTGGGTCGAGGGGCCCGTACAGATACGCAGTATTTT.

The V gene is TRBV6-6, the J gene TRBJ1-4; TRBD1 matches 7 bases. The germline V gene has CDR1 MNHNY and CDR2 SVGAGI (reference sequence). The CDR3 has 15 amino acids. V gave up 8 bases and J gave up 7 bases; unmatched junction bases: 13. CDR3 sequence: CASFERAGGFEKLFF. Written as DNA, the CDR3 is TGTGCCAGCTTCGAAAGGGCAGGGGGATTTGAAAAACTGTTTTTT.

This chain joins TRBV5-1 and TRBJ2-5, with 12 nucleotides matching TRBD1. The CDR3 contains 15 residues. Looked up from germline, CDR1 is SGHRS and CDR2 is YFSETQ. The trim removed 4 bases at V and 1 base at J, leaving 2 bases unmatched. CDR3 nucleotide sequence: TGCGCCAGCAGCGGGACAGGGGGCTCCCAAGAGACCCAGTACTTC. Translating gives CASSGTGGSQETQYF.

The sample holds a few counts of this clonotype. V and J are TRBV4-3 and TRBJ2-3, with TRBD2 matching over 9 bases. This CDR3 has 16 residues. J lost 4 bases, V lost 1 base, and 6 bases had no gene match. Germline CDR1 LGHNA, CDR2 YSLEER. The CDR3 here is CASSQGGGGAPDTQYF. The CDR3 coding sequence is TGCGCCAGCAGCCAAGGGGGCGGGGGGGCCCCAGATACGCAGTATTTT.

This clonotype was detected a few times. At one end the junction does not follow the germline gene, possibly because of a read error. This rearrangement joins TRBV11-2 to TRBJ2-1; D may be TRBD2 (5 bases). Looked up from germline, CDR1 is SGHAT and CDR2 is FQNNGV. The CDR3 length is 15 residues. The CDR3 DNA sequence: TGTGACAGCAGCTTCCCCCCGGGAAGCTACAATGAGCAGTTCTTC. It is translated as CDSSFPPGSYNEQFF.

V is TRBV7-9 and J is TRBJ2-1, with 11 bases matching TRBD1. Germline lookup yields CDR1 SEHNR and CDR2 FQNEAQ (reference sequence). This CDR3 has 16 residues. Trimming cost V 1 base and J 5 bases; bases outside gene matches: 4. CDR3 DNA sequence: TGTGCCAGCAGCTTAGTGTGGACAGGGGGCCACAATGAGCAGTTCTTC. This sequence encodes CASSLVWTGGHNEQFF.

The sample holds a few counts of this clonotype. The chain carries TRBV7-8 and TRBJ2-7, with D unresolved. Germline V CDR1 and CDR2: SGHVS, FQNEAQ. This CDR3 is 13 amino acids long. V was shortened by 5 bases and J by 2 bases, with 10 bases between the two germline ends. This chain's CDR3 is CASSLRPAYEQYF. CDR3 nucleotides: TGTGCCAGCAGCCTTCGCCCGGCCTACGAGCAGTACTTC.

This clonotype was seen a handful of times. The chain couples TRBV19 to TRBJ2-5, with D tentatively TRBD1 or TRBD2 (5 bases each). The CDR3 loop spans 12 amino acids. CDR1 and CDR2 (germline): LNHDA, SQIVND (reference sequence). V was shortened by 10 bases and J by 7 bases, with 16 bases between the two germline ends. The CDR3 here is CATSQTRGTQYF. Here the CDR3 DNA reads TGTGCCACCTCCCAGACGAGGGGGACCCAGTACTTC.

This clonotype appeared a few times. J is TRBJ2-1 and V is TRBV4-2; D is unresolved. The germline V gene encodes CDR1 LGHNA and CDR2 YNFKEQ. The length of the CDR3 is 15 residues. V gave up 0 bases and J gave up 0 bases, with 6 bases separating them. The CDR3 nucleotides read TGTGCCAGCAGCCAAGACCTCTACTCCTACAATGAGCAGTTCTTC. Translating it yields CASSQDLYSYNEQFF.

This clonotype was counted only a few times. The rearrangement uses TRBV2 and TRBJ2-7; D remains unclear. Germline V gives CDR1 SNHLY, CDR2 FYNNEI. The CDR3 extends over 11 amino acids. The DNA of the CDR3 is TGTGCGACACAGAACTCCTACGAGCAGTACGTC. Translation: CATQNSYEQYV.

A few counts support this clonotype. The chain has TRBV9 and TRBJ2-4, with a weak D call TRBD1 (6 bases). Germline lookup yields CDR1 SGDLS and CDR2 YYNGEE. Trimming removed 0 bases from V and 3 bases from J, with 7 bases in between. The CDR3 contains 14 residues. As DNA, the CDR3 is TGTGCCAGCAGCGTAGAGGGGGACAAAAACATTCAGTACTTC. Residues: CASSVEGDKNIQYF. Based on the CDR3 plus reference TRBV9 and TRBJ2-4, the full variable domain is DSGVTQTPKHLITATGQRVTLRCSPRSGDLSVYWYQQSLDQGLQFLIQYYNGEERAKGNILERFSAQQFPDLHSELNLSSLELGDSALYFCASSVEGDKNIQYFGAGTRLSVL.

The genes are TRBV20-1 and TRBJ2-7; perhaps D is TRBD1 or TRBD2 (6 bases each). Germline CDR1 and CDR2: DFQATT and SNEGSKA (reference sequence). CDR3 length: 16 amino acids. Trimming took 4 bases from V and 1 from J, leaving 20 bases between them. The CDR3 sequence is CSATSSGAARSYEQYV. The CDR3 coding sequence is TGCAGTGCTACGTCTTCGGGGGCGGCTCGATCCTACGAGCAGTACGTC.

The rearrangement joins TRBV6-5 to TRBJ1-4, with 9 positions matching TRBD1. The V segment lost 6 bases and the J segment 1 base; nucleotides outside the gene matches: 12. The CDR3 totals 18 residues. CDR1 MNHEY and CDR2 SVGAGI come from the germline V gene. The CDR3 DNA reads TGTGCCAGCAGCCTAACAGGGGGCGCGTTTGGAACTAATGAAAAACTGTTTTTT. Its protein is CASSLTGGAFGTNEKLFF.